The rows below give T cell receptor beta chains drawn from one sample of a study of T cell repertoires in cytomegalovirus infection. TCRdb called the reads again in MiXCR, with one record for every CDR3 protein. The table lists approximately 250,000 distinct CDR3 sequences, 10% to 15% of them singletons. Sequences were obtained from PBMCs. These receptor sequences come from a human donor in good health (CMV status not recorded). Some clones in this sample may be carry-over from other donors' samples. Each CDR3 is given with its conserved first and last residue. Each record gives: clone size, D gene, V gene, J gene, CDR3 DNA, CDR3 protein. D genes are given only for firm matches. Where a row states a size, it is once, few, many or the class of an expanded clone; other rows omit it.

size: few
D: TRBD1
V: TRBV29-1
J: TRBJ2-7
DNA: TGCAGCGCCCGAACAGGGGACCTCTCCTACGAGCAGTACTTC
CDR3: CSARTGDLSYEQYF

size: many
D: -
V: TRBV7-8
J: TRBJ2-5
DNA: TGTGCCAGCAGCGCTGGGAGGCAAGAGACCCAGTACTTC
CDR3: CASSAGRQETQYF

size: few
D: -
V: TRBV2
J: TRBJ2-1
DNA: TGTGCCAGCAAGGACTTCTCCTACAATGAGCAGTTCTTC
CDR3: CASKDFSYNEQFF

size: -
D: TRBD1
V: TRBV6-2/TRBV6-3
J: TRBJ2-7
DNA: TGTGCCAGCAGTTACATCGGACAGGGGAACGAGCAGTACTTC
CDR3: CASSYIGQGNEQYF

size: many
D: -
V: TRBV7-2
J: TRBJ1-2
DNA: TGTGCCAGCAGCTTAGCGCTCTGGGAAACGAACTATGGCTACACCTTC
CDR3: CASSLALWETNYGYTF

size: many
D: -
V: TRBV7-2
J: TRBJ2-6
DNA: TGTGCCAGCAGCCCCCGACATTTCTCTGGGGCCAACGTCCTGACTTTC
CDR3: CASSPRHFSGANVLTF

size: many
D: TRBD2
V: TRBV6-2/TRBV6-3
J: TRBJ2-1
DNA: TGTGCCAGCAGTTATGGACTAGCTCGTCGCAATGAGCAGTTCTTC
CDR3: CASSYGLARRNEQFF

size: many
D: -
V: TRBV11-3
J: TRBJ2-1
DNA: TGTGCCAGCAGCCTCCGGGACTCCTACAATGAGCAGTTCTTC
CDR3: CASSLRDSYNEQFF

size: many
D: -
V: TRBV7-2
J: TRBJ2-3
DNA: TGTGCCAGCAGCTTAGGGACCCCGACGGTGGATACGCAGTATTTT
CDR3: CASSLGTPTVDTQYF

size: -
D: -
V: TRBV20-1
J: TRBJ2-3
DNA: TGCAGTGCTAGGGGTAAACTGGGCACAGATACGCAGTATTTT
CDR3: CSARGKLGTDTQYF

size: many
D: -
V: TRBV25-1
J: TRBJ1-6
DNA: TGTGCCAGCAGTTTGGGAGGGACCTCACCCCTCCACTTT
CDR3: CASSLGGTSPLHF

size: -
D: -
V: TRBV25-1
J: TRBJ2-7
DNA: TGTGCCAGCAGTGAAGGCGTCCCAACCTACGAGCAGTACTTC
CDR3: CASSEGVPTYEQYF

size: few
D: -
V: TRBV18
J: TRBJ1-4
DNA: TGTGCCAGCTCACCGACTGATAATGAAAAACTGTTTTTT
CDR3: CASSPTDNEKLFF

size: few
D: TRBD1
V: TRBV19
J: TRBJ1-2
DNA: TGTGCCAGTAGGACAGGGAGGGATGGCTACACCTTC
CDR3: CASRTGRDGYTF

size: many
D: TRBD1
V: TRBV20-1
J: TRBJ2-7
DNA: TGCAGTGCTAGAGGGGCGCAGGGGGTCTACGAGCAGTACTTC
CDR3: CSARGAQGVYEQYF

size: many
D: TRBD1
V: TRBV7-9
J: TRBJ2-7
DNA: TGTGCCAGCAGCCGTGGACAGGGGGCGCACGAGCAGTACTTC
CDR3: CASSRGQGAHEQYF

size: many
D: -
V: TRBV5-1
J: TRBJ2-2
DNA: TGCGCCAGCAGACCGATACAGGGTTTCGGGGAGCTGTTTTTT
CDR3: CASRPIQGFGELFF

size: many
D: -
V: TRBV28
J: TRBJ1-1
DNA: TGTGCCAGCAGTTTCACACAGGCTGAAGCTTTCTTT
CDR3: CASSFTQAEAFF

size: -
D: TRBD2
V: TRBV5-1
J: TRBJ2-1
DNA: TGCGCCAGCAGCTTAGCGGGAGGGGAGAGGGAGCAGTTCTTC
CDR3: CASSLAGGEREQFF

size: many
D: -
V: TRBV6-1
J: TRBJ2-3
DNA: TGTGCCAGCACCCTTGGGGGAGACACAGATACGCAGTATTTT
CDR3: CASTLGGDTDTQYF

size: -
D: TRBD1
V: TRBV20-1
J: TRBJ2-1
DNA: TGCAGTGCTAGTCTTGGACAGGGCGACAATGAGCAGTTCTTC
CDR3: CSASLGQGDNEQFF

size: few
D: TRBD1
V: TRBV7-9
J: TRBJ1-4
DNA: TGTGCCAGCAGCCGTCTACCCCCTGGGACAGAGAAAGATGAAAAACTGTTTTTT
CDR3: CASSRLPPGTEKDEKLFF

size: -
D: TRBD1
V: TRBV30
J: TRBJ1-2
DNA: TGTGCCTGGAGTGGGGTTGGCAGGGGGTTGCGTGGCTACACCTTC
CDR3: CAWSGVGRGLRGYTF

size: many
D: -
V: TRBV6-2/TRBV6-3
J: TRBJ2-1
DNA: TGTGCCAGCAGTTACTTACACACCTCACTCGAGCAGTTCTTC
CDR3: CASSYLHTSLEQFF

size: -
D: -
V: TRBV6-2/TRBV6-3
J: TRBJ1-2
DNA: TGTGCCAGCAGTTACCAAGCCGGCAGCTATGGCTACACCTTC
CDR3: CASSYQAGSYGYTF